Reported below is one T cell receptor (beta chain). Its cognate antigen is unknown. The junction differs from germline at one of its ends, possibly a read error. The CDR3 contains 14 residues. Per the germline V gene, CDR1 is SGHNT and CDR2 is YENEEA. A modified ARM-PCR protocol with three rounds of nested PCR amplified TCRbeta. TCRdb passed the multiplex PCR reads through MiXCR, listing each CDR3 protein once. This sample yields about 200,000 distinct CDR3 sequences, of which approximately 74% are seen a single time; about 25% belongs to the top ten. RNA was extracted from bulk tissue without any cell sorting. Newly diagnosed lung cancer patients had thoracic surgery in China, August–late 2014, without prior chemotherapy. The sample originates from a study of tumor and adjacent non-tumor tissue in lung cancer. In the study overall: The cohort had about a dozen adenocarcinoma, a couple of squamous cell and 1 small cell patients. Samples averaged around 4 million productive TCRbeta reads each. Study results and limitations: Top 100 clones took a larger repertoire share in normal lung.

This chain connects TRBV11-3 to TRBJ2-7; D uncertain. The sample taken for sequencing was lung tumor tissue. The receptor was derived from a man in his fifties or sixties with non-small cell lung cancer. CDR3 in amino acids: CASSPVGEAYELYF. For the CDR3, the DNA is TGTGCCAGCAGCCCAGTGGGCGAGGCATACGAGCTGTACTTC.